Listed below are T cell receptor beta chains from one sample, sequenced in a study of T cell responses to AZD1222 COVID-19 vaccine. Generated by immunoSEQ multiplex PCR, the TCRdb table keeps only in-frame clones and is missing some. The sample includes roughly 140,000 clones, roughly 90% of them seen just once. The sequenced sample was peripheral blood, obtained 28 days after the second AZD1222 dose. The source of these receptors is an adult who received the AZD1222 COVID-19 vaccine. Each CDR3 is given with its conserved first and last residue. The D gene is left open where the match is weak. Size is omitted from some rows. Given values are once, few, many or a class for expanded clones.

v_call: TRBV27
clone_size: NA
d_call: TRBD1
j_call: TRBJ1-5
cdr3_nt: TGTGCCAGCAGCCCGGACAGGGCGTATCAGCCCCAGCATTTT
cdr3_aa: CASSPDRAYQPQHF

v_call: TRBV5-1
clone_size: NA
d_call: TRBD2
j_call: TRBJ2-1
cdr3_nt: TGCGCCAGCACCGGCGGGAGCTCCTACAATGAGCAGTTCTTC
cdr3_aa: CASTGGSSYNEQFF

v_call: TRBV6-5
clone_size: NA
d_call: NA
j_call: TRBJ2-7
cdr3_nt: TGTGCCAGCAGTTCTGAGGGGGGACCCTACGAGCAGTACTTC
cdr3_aa: CASSSEGGPYEQYF

v_call: TRBV7-2
clone_size: NA
d_call: TRBD1
j_call: TRBJ1-5
cdr3_nt: TGTGCCAGCAGCTTGTGGACAGGGGAGAATCAGCCCCAGCATTTT
cdr3_aa: CASSLWTGENQPQHF

v_call: TRBV24-1
clone_size: NA
d_call: NA
j_call: TRBJ2-5
cdr3_nt: TGTGCCACCAGTGACTCGCAAGAGACCCAGTACTTC
cdr3_aa: CATSDSQETQYF

v_call: TRBV6-5
clone_size: NA
d_call: NA
j_call: TRBJ2-2
cdr3_nt: TGTGCCAGCACAATCGGGACAACCACCGGGGAGCTGTTTTTT
cdr3_aa: CASTIGTTTGELFF

v_call: TRBV3-1/TRBV3-2
clone_size: once
d_call: NA
j_call: TRBJ1-6
cdr3_nt: TGTGCCAGCAGCGTCCGGGGCTATAATTCACCCCTCCACTTT
cdr3_aa: CASSVRGYNSPLHF

v_call: TRBV10-2
clone_size: NA
d_call: TRBD2
j_call: TRBJ2-1
cdr3_nt: TGCGCCAGCTCTACTAGCGGGAGGTCTGAGCAGTTCTTC
cdr3_aa: CASSTSGRSEQFF

v_call: TRBV7-9
clone_size: NA
d_call: NA
j_call: TRBJ1-5
cdr3_nt: TGTGCCAGCAGCCTCAGGGGCAATCAGCCCCAGCATTTT
cdr3_aa: CASSLRGNQPQHF

v_call: TRBV19
clone_size: NA
d_call: TRBD2
j_call: TRBJ2-7
cdr3_nt: TGTGCCAGGGGACTAGACGCCTACGAGCAGTACTTC
cdr3_aa: CARGLDAYEQYF

v_call: TRBV5-4
clone_size: NA
d_call: NA
j_call: TRBJ1-2
cdr3_nt: TGTGCCAGCAACTTACAGGGTTTTGTCTCCTATGGCTACACCTTC
cdr3_aa: CASNLQGFVSYGYTF

v_call: TRBV30
clone_size: NA
d_call: NA
j_call: TRBJ1-3
cdr3_nt: TGTGCCTGGAGAGACTCTGGAAACACCATATATTTT
cdr3_aa: CAWRDSGNTIYF

v_call: TRBV7-6
clone_size: NA
d_call: NA
j_call: TRBJ2-1
cdr3_nt: TGTGCCAGCAGCTTAATGGGAGCGGGTCTACTGAGCTCCTACAATGAGCAGTTCTTC
cdr3_aa: CASSLMGAGLLSSYNEQFF

v_call: TRBV5-4
clone_size: NA
d_call: TRBD1
j_call: TRBJ2-5
cdr3_nt: TGTGCCAGCAGACGGGACAGACAAGAGACCCAGTACTTC
cdr3_aa: CASRRDRQETQYF

v_call: TRBV19
clone_size: NA
d_call: TRBD1
j_call: TRBJ2-2
cdr3_nt: TGTGCCAGTAGGGTGACAGGGGCCAGCACCGGGGAGCTGTTTTTT
cdr3_aa: CASRVTGASTGELFF

v_call: TRBV7-8
clone_size: NA
d_call: TRBD1
j_call: TRBJ1-1
cdr3_nt: TGTGCCAGCAGCTTACCGTCGGGACAGGCGAACACTGAAGCTTTCTTT
cdr3_aa: CASSLPSGQANTEAFF

v_call: TRBV2
clone_size: NA
d_call: NA
j_call: TRBJ2-2
cdr3_nt: TGTGCCAGCAGTGAAACACCGCCCAACACCGGGGAGCTGTTTTTT
cdr3_aa: CASSETPPNTGELFF

v_call: TRBV27
clone_size: NA
d_call: TRBD2
j_call: TRBJ2-1
cdr3_nt: TGTGCCAGCAGTTTTACGGCTAGCGGGAAGGATGAGCAGTTCTTC
cdr3_aa: CASSFTASGKDEQFF

v_call: TRBV14
clone_size: NA
d_call: NA
j_call: TRBJ1-4
cdr3_nt: TGTGCCAGCCGAAATTGGGCTAATGAAAAACTGTTTTTT
cdr3_aa: CASRNWANEKLFF

v_call: TRBV9
clone_size: NA
d_call: TRBD2
j_call: TRBJ2-7
cdr3_nt: TGTGCCAGCAGCGTAGGCGGCGGGAGTAGCCACGAGCAGTACTTC
cdr3_aa: CASSVGGGSSHEQYF

v_call: TRBV29-1
clone_size: once
d_call: TRBD1
j_call: TRBJ2-7
cdr3_nt: TGCAGCGGGTACGGGACAGGGAGTGAGCAGTACTTC
cdr3_aa: CSGYGTGSEQYF

v_call: TRBV12-3/TRBV12-4
clone_size: NA
d_call: TRBD2
j_call: TRBJ2-5
cdr3_nt: TGTGCCAGCGGACTAGCGGGACAAGAGACCCAGTACTTC
cdr3_aa: CASGLAGQETQYF

v_call: TRBV5-6
clone_size: NA
d_call: TRBD2
j_call: TRBJ2-5
cdr3_nt: TGTGCCAGCAGCCAACCCGGGACTAGCGGACTCCAAGAGACCCAGTACTTC
cdr3_aa: CASSQPGTSGLQETQYF

v_call: TRBV7-2
clone_size: NA
d_call: NA
j_call: TRBJ1-2
cdr3_nt: TGTGCCAGCAGCCCCCCACAGGACTCTAACTATGGCTACACCTTC
cdr3_aa: CASSPPQDSNYGYTF

v_call: TRBV3-1/TRBV3-2
clone_size: NA
d_call: NA
j_call: TRBJ1-5
cdr3_nt: TGTGCCAGCAGCCAGTCGGGGGGGTCGCATCAGCCCCAGCATTTT
cdr3_aa: CASSQSGGSHQPQHF

v_call: TRBV11-2
clone_size: few
d_call: TRBD1
j_call: TRBJ2-7
cdr3_nt: TGTGCCAGCAGCACCCGGACAGGGGCGGAGCAGTACTTC
cdr3_aa: CASSTRTGAEQYF

v_call: TRBV28
clone_size: NA
d_call: NA
j_call: TRBJ1-1
cdr3_nt: TGTGCCAGCAGTTCAATCAGGGGCGCGGGAGCTGAAGCTTTCTTT
cdr3_aa: CASSSIRGAGAEAFF

v_call: TRBV2
clone_size: NA
d_call: NA
j_call: TRBJ1-6
cdr3_nt: TGTGCCAGCAGTGAGCGGACGGTTAATTCACCCCTCCACTTT
cdr3_aa: CASSERTVNSPLHF

v_call: TRBV28
clone_size: NA
d_call: TRBD2
j_call: TRBJ2-3
cdr3_nt: TGTGCCAGCAGTTCATATCTCCTACCCCGGGAGGGCGCCACAGATACGCAGTATTTT
cdr3_aa: CASSSYLLPREGATDTQYF

v_call: TRBV28
clone_size: NA
d_call: NA
j_call: TRBJ1-4
cdr3_nt: TGTGCCAGCAGTCTTTACGGGGCGGGATCTAATGAAAAACTGTTTTTT
cdr3_aa: CASSLYGAGSNEKLFF

v_call: TRBV5-8
clone_size: NA
d_call: NA
j_call: TRBJ1-1
cdr3_nt: TGTGCCAGCAGCTTCTACCCAGGAAACACTGAAGCTTTCTTT
cdr3_aa: CASSFYPGNTEAFF

v_call: TRBV19
clone_size: NA
d_call: TRBD1
j_call: TRBJ1-3
cdr3_nt: TGTGCCAGTAGTACCCGGGGACAGCTCTCTGGAAACACCATATATTTT
cdr3_aa: CASSTRGQLSGNTIYF

v_call: TRBV28
clone_size: NA
d_call: NA
j_call: TRBJ1-4
cdr3_nt: TGTGCCAGCAGGGCCCCTAACAAACAGGGAAGTGAGGCTAATGAAAAACTGTTTTTT
cdr3_aa: CASRAPNKQGSEANEKLFF

v_call: TRBV6-5
clone_size: NA
d_call: TRBD1
j_call: TRBJ1-6
cdr3_nt: TGTGCCAGCAGTAGCGACAGGGGGCATAATTCACCCCTCCACTTT
cdr3_aa: CASSSDRGHNSPLHF

v_call: TRBV6-1
clone_size: NA
d_call: NA
j_call: TRBJ1-5
cdr3_nt: TGTGCCAGCAGTGAAGGACCGGGTCAGCCCCAGCATTTT
cdr3_aa: CASSEGPGQPQHF

v_call: TRBV11-3
clone_size: NA
d_call: NA
j_call: TRBJ1-1
cdr3_nt: TGTGCCAGCAGCCCCGGCGGGCACGACACTGAAGCTTTCTTT
cdr3_aa: CASSPGGHDTEAFF

v_call: TRBV6-5
clone_size: NA
d_call: NA
j_call: TRBJ1-2
cdr3_nt: TGTGCCAGCAGCAAGAGGGTTTTTAACTATGGCTACACCTTC
cdr3_aa: CASSKRVFNYGYTF

v_call: TRBV4-2
clone_size: NA
d_call: TRBD1
j_call: TRBJ1-1
cdr3_nt: TGTGCCAGCAGCCAAGATCTGGACAGGTCCATGAACACTGAAGCTTTCTTT
cdr3_aa: CASSQDLDRSMNTEAFF

v_call: TRBV27
clone_size: NA
d_call: TRBD1
j_call: TRBJ2-5
cdr3_nt: TGTGCCAGCAGGCGAGGACAGGGGCATCAGACCCAGTACTTC
cdr3_aa: CASRRGQGHQTQYF